A selection of T cell receptor beta chains follows, all from one sample in a study of T cell responses to AZD1222 COVID-19 vaccine. The method was immunoSEQ multiplex PCR; TCRdb's version includes in-frame clones alone and lacks a portion of them. The data hold some 150,000 clones, with 88% observed a single time. The sequenced sample was peripheral blood, obtained on day 0 of AZD1222 vaccination. These receptors were taken from an adult in good health. The CDR3 runs from the conserved cysteine through the conserved F or W. A D gene is named only where the DNA matches it firmly. Clone size is shown for a subset of rows, as once, few, many or a class of expanded clone.

V gene,D gene,J gene,clone size,CDR3 DNA,CDR3 protein
TRBV6-5,.,TRBJ1-3,.,TGTGCCAGCAGTTCCGGAGGCTTTGGAAACACCATATATTTT,CASSSGGFGNTIYF
TRBV5-1,TRBD1,TRBJ2-7,.,TGCGCCAGCAGCTTGGAAGGGGGCCGGGACGAGCAGTACTTC,CASSLEGGRDEQYF
TRBV7-2,.,TRBJ1-1,.,TGTGCCAGCACCTTTAGGACGGTGAACACTGAAGCTTTCTTT,CASTFRTVNTEAFF
TRBV13,.,TRBJ1-1,.,TGTGCCAGCAGCTTAGACCGGGGGCAAGTTCGGTTAGCTTTCTTT,CASSLDRGQVRLAFF
TRBV28,TRBD1,TRBJ2-7,.,TGTGCCAGCGGGACAGTTTACGAGCAGTACTTC,CASGTVYEQYF
TRBV5-1,TRBD1,TRBJ1-5,few,TGCGCCAGCAGCCCCTGGACAGGGGATCAGCCCCAGCATTTT,CASSPWTGDQPQHF
TRBV29-1,.,TRBJ1-1,.,TGCAGCGTTGTTCCACGGTGGGAGAACACTGAAGCTTTCTTT,CSVVPRWENTEAFF
TRBV29-1,.,TRBJ2-5,.,TGCAGCGTTGATGACGCGGTGACGGGGACCCAGTACTTC,CSVDDAVTGTQYF
TRBV5-4,.,TRBJ2-7,once,TGTGCCAGCAGCTTGGACAGGGCCTACGAGCAGTACTTC,CASSLDRAYEQYF
TRBV29-1,.,TRBJ2-1,.,TGCAGCGTTGAAGATCGAGGGAAAGAATCCTACAATGAGCAGTTCTTC,CSVEDRGKESYNEQFF
TRBV24-1,.,TRBJ1-2,.,TGTGCCACCAGTGACCCCCCGGGAGCAGCTAACTATGGCTACACCTTC,CATSDPPGAANYGYTF
TRBV30,.,TRBJ2-1,.,TGTGCCTGGAGTCCAATGGATGAGCAGTTCTTC,CAWSPMDEQFF
TRBV19,TRBD2,TRBJ2-1,.,TGTGCCAGTAGTATAGGGACTAGCGGGAGTAATGAGCAGTTCTTC,CASSIGTSGSNEQFF
TRBV5-1,.,TRBJ1-2,.,TGCGCCAGCAGCTTGGGGCAGGGCTACTATGGCTACACCTTC,CASSLGQGYYGYTF
TRBV5-1,TRBD2,TRBJ2-1,.,TGCGCCAGCGAATGGACTAGCGGATACAATGAGCAGTTCTTC,CASEWTSGYNEQFF
TRBV6-2/TRBV6-3,TRBD2,TRBJ2-2,.,TGTGCCAGCAGTTATGGGACTAGCAACACCGGGGAGCTGTTTTTT,CASSYGTSNTGELFF
TRBV7-8,TRBD1,TRBJ2-1,.,TGTGCCAGCAGCCACCGGACAGGGACGTACAATGAGCAGTTCTTC,CASSHRTGTYNEQFF
TRBV30,.,TRBJ2-7,.,TGTGCCTGGAGGTCGAAGACATTCTGGGGGCAGTACTTC,CAWRSKTFWGQYF
TRBV11-2,.,TRBJ2-4,.,TGTGCCAGCAGCTTAGATCGAGAACGGGGTCTGGCCAAAAACATTCAGTACTTC,CASSLDRERGLAKNIQYF
TRBV7-9,TRBD1,TRBJ1-3,.,TGTGCCAGCAGCTTGACCGGGACAGGATTCTCTGGAAACACCATATATTTT,CASSLTGTGFSGNTIYF
TRBV7-2,TRBD1,TRBJ1-3,.,TGTGCCAGCAGCCCGGGACAGGGGTACGGAAACACCATATATTTT,CASSPGQGYGNTIYF
TRBV7-2,.,TRBJ2-3,.,TGTGCCAGCAGCCTAGGGCCTATAGTGGGAACGCAGTATTTT,CASSLGPIVGTQYF
TRBV2,TRBD2,TRBJ2-7,.,TGTGCCAGCAACCTTCTCGGCCTAGCGGGAGGGTCCTCGTACGAGCAGTACTTC,CASNLLGLAGGSSYEQYF
TRBV28,TRBD1,TRBJ1-2,once,TGTGCCAGCAGTTTATCGGGACAGATCTATGGCTACACCTTC,CASSLSGQIYGYTF
TRBV6-2/TRBV6-3,.,TRBJ1-5,once,TGTGCCAGCAGTCTCCCGTTGGGGGCCAATCAGCCCCAGCATTTT,CASSLPLGANQPQHF
TRBV28,.,TRBJ1-5,.,TGTGCCAGCAGTTTAGATAGGGTCAATCAGCCCCAGCATTTT,CASSLDRVNQPQHF
TRBV19,.,TRBJ2-7,.,TGTGCCAGTAGTATAGGAGGGTCCTCGTACGAGCAGTACTTC,CASSIGGSSYEQYF
TRBV18,TRBD1,TRBJ1-3,.,TGTGCCAGCTCACGGGACAGGGTGACGAACACCATATATTTT,CASSRDRVTNTIYF
TRBV4-2,TRBD1,TRBJ1-2,.,TGTGCCAGCAGCCAATTTCGGGACAGGAACTATGGCTACACCTTC,CASSQFRDRNYGYTF
TRBV27,.,TRBJ2-3,.,TGTGCCAGCAGCAGTGGGACGGCCCGTTCCGATACGCAGTATTTT,CASSSGTARSDTQYF
TRBV6-5,.,TRBJ2-6,.,TGTGCCAGCAACTCCGCACTCTCTGGGGCCAACGTCCTGACTTTC,CASNSALSGANVLTF
TRBV9,TRBD2,TRBJ2-1,.,TGTGCCAGCAGCGTAGTTGCTAGCGGGGACAATGAGCAGTTCTTC,CASSVVASGDNEQFF
TRBV4-2,TRBD1,TRBJ1-2,.,TGTGCCAGCAGCCAAGTTGGACAGGGGGTCTGGAACTATGGCTACACCTTC,CASSQVGQGVWNYGYTF
TRBV7-9,.,TRBJ1-1,.,TGTGCCAGCAGCGGACCGGGGGCCCTGAACACTGAAGCTTTCTTT,CASSGPGALNTEAFF
TRBV12-3/TRBV12-4,.,TRBJ2-5,.,TGTGCCAGCACCCGGGGGAGAGGAGAGACCCAGTACTTC,CASTRGRGETQYF
TRBV19,TRBD1,TRBJ1-1,.,TGTGCCAGTAGTACCCAAGACAGGGGGCACACTGAAGCTTTCTTT,CASSTQDRGHTEAFF
TRBV30,.,TRBJ2-7,once,TGTGCCTGGAGTGGGGGAACAACCTACGAGCAGTACTTC,CAWSGGTTYEQYF
TRBV28,TRBD1,TRBJ1-5,once,TGTGCCAGCAGCGAAACAGGACAGGGTGATCAGCCCCAGCATTTT,CASSETGQGDQPQHF
TRBV19,TRBD1,TRBJ1-1,.,TGTGCCAGTAGTTCGACAGGGGTAATAGGCACTGAAGCTTTCTTT,CASSSTGVIGTEAFF
TRBV7-8,.,TRBJ2-7,.,TGTGCCAGCAGCTTAGTGGTTTACTACGAGCAGTACTTC,CASSLVVYYEQYF
TRBV3-1/TRBV3-2,.,TRBJ1-1,once,TGTGCCAGCAGCTCCCGTGTCCTTAAGACTGAAGCTTTCTTT,CASSSRVLKTEAFF
TRBV9,.,TRBJ1-1,.,TGTGCCAGCAGCGTAGGAGGGAAGACTGAAGCTTTCTTT,CASSVGGKTEAFF
TRBV5-6,.,TRBJ2-3,.,TGTGCCAGCAGCCCACAATCCCCCCGAACAGATACGCAGTATTTT,CASSPQSPRTDTQYF
TRBV29-1,.,TRBJ1-1,.,TGCAGCGTTGAGCCCCGCCTCCGGAACACTGAAGCTTTCTTT,CSVEPRLRNTEAFF
TRBV7-9,TRBD1,TRBJ2-3,.,TGTGCCAGCAGCTTCGGCCAGGGGGAAGATACGCAGTATTTT,CASSFGQGEDTQYF
TRBV27,.,TRBJ2-3,.,TGTGCCAGCAATTCGTTGGGGTTTAGCACAGATACGCAGTATTTT,CASNSLGFSTDTQYF
TRBV27,.,TRBJ2-5,.,TGTGCCAGCAGTTCTCTAGGTTCGGGGGCCCAGTACTTC,CASSSLGSGAQYF
TRBV6-5,.,TRBJ2-2,.,TGTGCCAGCAGTTCCGTCACCGGGGAGCTGTTTTTT,CASSSVTGELFF
TRBV15,TRBD1,TRBJ1-1,.,TGTGCCACCAGCCGTCGGAGGGGGCAAGATGAAGCTTTCTTT,CATSRRRGQDEAFF
TRBV20-1,TRBD1,TRBJ2-7,.,TGCAGTGCTAGTAGACGATCGACAGGGGCTTGGCTGGCCTACGAGCAGTACTTC,CSASRRSTGAWLAYEQYF
TRBV28,TRBD2,TRBJ2-1,.,TGTGCCAGCAGCCAACCTGGGACTAGCGGGAGGAATGAGCAGTTCTTC,CASSQPGTSGRNEQFF
TRBV30,.,TRBJ1-3,.,TGTGCCTGGAGTTACGGCAGCTCTGGAAACACCATATATTTT,CAWSYGSSGNTIYF
TRBV6-5,.,TRBJ1-2,.,TGTGCCAGCAGTCCCACAGGGCTGGGCTATGGCTACACCTTC,CASSPTGLGYGYTF
TRBV18,.,TRBJ2-7,.,TGTGCCAGCTCCCCCGGAGGAAGCTCCTACGAGCAGTACTTC,CASSPGGSSYEQYF
TRBV9,TRBD1,TRBJ1-1,.,TGTGCCAGCAGCGCATCAGGGGGGAGCACTGAAGCTTTCTTT,CASSASGGSTEAFF
TRBV12-3/TRBV12-4,.,TRBJ2-1,.,TGTGCCAGCAGTTTAGTGGGGGGAGTCGAGCAGTTCTTC,CASSLVGGVEQFF
TRBV19,TRBD1,TRBJ1-1,.,TGTGCCAGTAGTATTCAGGGGGCCCGTACTGAAGCTTTCTTT,CASSIQGARTEAFF
TRBV4-2,TRBD2,TRBJ2-1,.,TGTGCCAGCAGCCAAGACAGGACTAGCGGGGGGTACAATGAGCAGTTCTTC,CASSQDRTSGGYNEQFF
TRBV5-6,.,TRBJ1-1,.,TGTGCCAGCAGCTTGGGGGATCGGGGGAACACTGAAGCTTTCTTT,CASSLGDRGNTEAFF
TRBV27,TRBD1,TRBJ1-2,.,TGTGCCAGCAGCTCTGGGACAGGGTCAGTTAAAGATGGCTACACCTTC,CASSSGTGSVKDGYTF